The 29 T cell receptor beta chains in this list originate from one sample, sequenced in a study of T cell responses to AZD1222 COVID-19 vaccine. TCRdb's copy holds only in-frame clones and misses some; the assay was immunoSEQ multiplex PCR. The sample yields more than 60,000 clones, around 90% seen once. The sequenced sample was peripheral blood, obtained 28 days after the second AZD1222 dose. These receptors were collected from an adult who received the AZD1222 COVID-19 vaccine.

The chain has TRBV30 and TRBJ1-2; TRBD1 might be the D (5 bases). With 3 bases removed from V and 8 bases from J, the gap between germline ends came to 10 bases. The CDR3 is 11 amino acids. Germline-derived CDR1 and CDR2 are GTSNPN and SVGIG (reference sequence). As DNA, the CDR3 is TGTGCCTGGAGCCAGGGTGGAGGCTACACCTTC. Its protein product is CAWSQGGGYTF.

The J gene is TRBJ2-7, the V gene TRBV19; D not resolved. Germline lookup yields CDR1 LNHDA and CDR2 SQIVND (reference sequence). V lost 5 bases, J lost 3 bases, and 11 bases lay in between. This CDR3 has 13 residues. CDR3 coding DNA: TGTGCCAGTAGTCCCAACACACACTACGAGCAGTACTTC. This gives the protein CASSPNTHYEQYF.

V and J are TRBV5-1 and TRBJ1-2; TRBD1 might be the D (6 bases). Germline lookup yields CDR1 SGHRS and CDR2 YFSETQ. The length of the CDR3 is 13 residues. V lost 0 bases and J 6 bases, leaving 9 bases between the germline ends. CDR3 protein: CASSLAGVDGYTF. CDR3 coding DNA: TGCGCCAGCAGCTTGGCAGGGGTCGATGGCTACACCTTC. Supplemented by reference TRBV5-1 and TRBJ1-2, the full variable domain reads KAGVTQTPRYLIKTRGQQVTLSCSPISGHRSVSWYQQTPGQGLQFLFEYFSETQRNKGNFPGRFSGRQFSNSRSEMNVSTLELGDSALYLCASSLAGVDGYTFGSGTRLTVV.

This clone has a single count. The CDR3 loop reads CASSQATGSYTF. The CDR3 DNA follows: TGCGCCAGCAGCCAGGCCACAGGCAGCTACACCTTC. The chain is built from TRBV4-3 and TRBJ1-2; D is perhaps TRBD1 (5 bases). The V gene's germline CDR1 is LGHNA and CDR2 YSLEER. Trimming cost V 3 bases and J 9 bases, with 11 bases left between them. This CDR3 comprises 12 residues.

V is TRBV28 and J is TRBJ1-1; 7 nucleotides match TRBD1. The CDR3 has 12 residues. Germline CDR1 is MDHEN and CDR2 is SYDVKM. V lost 5 bases to trimming and J lost 11 bases; unmatched junction nucleotides: 8. The CDR3 spells CASSGGGFGAFF. CDR3 nucleotide sequence: TGTGCCAGCAGTGGAGGGGGCTTTGGGGCTTTCTTT.

In this sample, this clone turned up once. In DNA form, the CDR3 reads TGCGCCAGCAGTGAAATTGGGCGGCAACTGCCGCAGTACTTC. It specifies CASSEIGRQLPQYF. This chain uses TRBV10-2 with TRBJ2-7; D not resolved. Germline CDR1 reads WSHSY; CDR2 reads SAAADI. V was pared by 3 bases and J by 9 bases, with 18 bases between. This CDR3 has 14 amino acids.

This sequence joins TRBV28 and TRBJ2-1, with D unresolved. The CDR3 loop spans 12 amino acids. Germline V gene lookup returns CDR1 MDHEN and CDR2 SYDVKM. The V and J ends lost 6 bases and 5 bases respectively, with 8 bases between them. The CDR3 DNA is TGTGCCAGCAGCCCCCACAACAATGAGCAGTTCTTC. Translating gives CASSPHNNEQFF.

The rearrangement uses TRBV5-1 and TRBJ1-1; a possible D gene is TRBD1 (5 bases). V was trimmed by 0 bases and J by 4 bases, leaving 10 bases between them. The CDR3 is 14 amino acids. The germline gives CDR1 SGHRS, CDR2 YFSETQ. As DNA, the CDR3 is TGCGCCAGCAGCTTGGCACAGGTTCCCACTGAAGCTTTCTTT. It yields the protein CASSLAQVPTEAFF.

V gene TRBV15 combines with J gene TRBJ1-2; 10 bases line up with TRBD1. The V segment lost 2 bases and the J segment 0 bases; nucleotides outside the gene matches: 9. The germline V gene encodes CDR1 LNHNV and CDR2 YYDKDF (reference sequence). The CDR3 contains 18 residues. DNA for the CDR3: TGTGCCACCAGCAGACTCCCTGGACAGGGGGAAGCTAACTATGGCTACACCTTC. Its translation: CATSRLPGQGEANYGYTF.

This clone has just a few counts. The gene calls are TRBV23-1 and TRBJ2-3, with D perhaps TRBD1 or TRBD2 (5 bases each). TRBV23-1 is an ORF for which the function is uncertain. This CDR3 spans 16 amino acids. V was cut by 4 bases and J by 2 bases, with 16 bases left in between. The CDR3 region has the DNA TGCGCCAGCAGTCGGCACCGGGACCGAGACACAGATACGCAGTATTTT. Amino acid sequence: CASSRHRDRDTDTQYF.

The chain employs TRBV15 and TRBJ2-7; TRBD2 might be the D (8 bases). The CDR3 covers 15 residues. Trimming shortened V by 7 bases and J by 2 bases, and 18 bases separated the two germline ends. Germline assignment: CDR1 LNHNV and CDR2 YYDKDF (reference sequence). CDR3 region: CATTTGGQGAYEQYF. The CDR3 DNA reads TGTGCCACCACAACGGGAGGGCAGGGGGCCTACGAGCAGTACTTC.

V and J are TRBV30 and TRBJ1-2, with D hard to call. Germline V gene sequence: CDR1 GTSNPN, CDR2 SVGIG (reference sequence). The CDR3 consists of 13 residues. V dropped 7 bases and J dropped 2 bases, with 14 bases sitting between them. The CDR3 reads CAYWTLSNYGYTF. The DNA of the CDR3 is TGTGCCTACTGGACTCTCAGCAACTATGGCTACACCTTC.

Here the CDR3 reads CAISERASYEQYF. In DNA, the CDR3 is TGTGCCATCAGTGAAAGGGCCTCCTACGAGCAGTACTTC. The chain employs TRBV10-3 and TRBJ2-7; D remains ambiguous. The V end was cut by 3 bases, the J end by 0 bases, with 6 bases between. The germline V gene encodes CDR1 ENHRY and CDR2 SYGVKD. CDR3 length: 13 residues.

CDR3 loop: CASSEGQLGTTEAFF. The CDR3, as DNA: TGTGCCAGCAGTGAAGGGCAGTTGGGGACAACTGAAGCTTTCTTT. This sequence joins TRBV2 and TRBJ1-1, with a tentative D call TRBD1 (6 bases). Germline CDR1 SNHLY, CDR2 FYNNEI. V was cut by 1 base and J by 5 bases, with 14 bases left in between. This CDR3 comprises 15 residues.

The CDR3 DNA reads TGCAGTGCTAGTACCGCGAATGGCTACACCTTC. Translated: CSASTANGYTF. The rearrangement uses TRBV20-1 and TRBJ1-2; D ambiguous. Trimming removed 3 bases from V and 6 bases from J, with 8 bases in between. The CDR3 sequence is 11 residues long. Germline loops: CDR1 DFQATT, CDR2 SNEGSKA (reference sequence).

The CDR3 coding sequence is TGTGCCAGCAGTGTGACAACGAACACTGAAGCTTTCTTT. This translates into CASSVTTNTEAFF. The V gene is TRBV2, the J gene TRBJ1-1, with D uncertain. Looked up from germline, CDR1 is SNHLY and CDR2 is FYNNEI. Trimming took off 4 bases at V and 1 base at J, with 7 bases between the two ends. This CDR3 region has 13 residues.

The chain is built from TRBV27 and TRBJ2-7, with 9 bases lining up with TRBD1. Trimming took 5 bases from V and 2 from J; bases not matched to a gene: 13. Germline V gene sequence: CDR1 MNHEY, CDR2 SMNVEV (reference sequence). The CDR3 contains 17 residues. Written as DNA, the CDR3 is TGTGCCAGCAGTAAAAACCAACCCGGGACAGGGACCTACGAGCAGTACTTC. The encoded protein is CASSKNQPGTGTYEQYF.

J is TRBJ2-3 and V is TRBV27; 8 nucleotides align to TRBD1. CDR1 is MNHEY, CDR2 SMNVEV, per germline (reference sequence). The CDR3 consists of 16 residues. The trim removed 3 bases at V and 3 bases at J, leaving 8 bases unmatched. The DNA of the CDR3 is TGTGCCAGCAGTTTGGCTTGGACAGGGATAACAGATACGCAGTATTTT. Amino acid sequence: CASSLAWTGITDTQYF.

This clone was seen a few times. This chain uses TRBV9 with TRBJ2-2; 14 nucleotides line up with TRBD2. V was pared by 4 bases and J by 7 bases, with 9 bases of the junction left unmatched. Germline V CDR1 and CDR2: SGDLS, YYNGEE. This CDR3 comprises 17 residues. The CDR3 region is CASSSGLAGGGNGELFF. CDR3 DNA: TGTGCCAGCAGCTCCGGACTAGCGGGGGGAGGGAACGGGGAGCTGTTTTTT. Based on the CDR3 plus reference TRBV9 and TRBJ2-2, the full variable domain is DSGVTQTPKHLITATGQRVTLRCSPRSGDLSVYWYQQSLDQGLQFLIQYYNGEERAKGNILERFSAQQFPDLHSELNLSSLELGDSALYFCASSSGLAGGGNGELFFGEGSRLTVL.

The chain has TRBV15 and TRBJ1-1, with D maybe TRBD1 (5 bases). This CDR3 has 15 amino acids. Trimming took 7 bases from V and 0 from J, leaving 15 bases between them. The germline V gene encodes CDR1 LNHNV and CDR2 YYDKDF (reference sequence). CDR3 residues: CATTAGPYMNTEAFF. DNA for the CDR3: TGTGCCACCACCGCGGGACCGTACATGAACACTGAAGCTTTCTTT.

The chain is built from TRBV5-6 and TRBJ1-2; D ambiguous. This CDR3 contains 14 residues. V was cut by 2 bases and J by 1 base, with 9 bases left in between. CDR1 and CDR2 from the germline V gene are SGHDT and YYEEEE. CDR3 region: CASSLTSLNYGYTF. The CDR3 DNA is TGTGCCAGCAGCTTAACGAGTCTTAACTATGGCTACACCTTC.

The V and J genes are TRBV7-9 and TRBJ2-7; D ambiguous. V lost 11 bases, J lost 0 bases, and 11 bases lay in between. The CDR3 consists of 12 residues. Germline CDR1 is SEHNR and CDR2 is FQNEAQ (reference sequence). DNA for the CDR3: TGTGCCGGTTCGGAAATCTCCTACGAGCAGTACTTC. As protein: CAGSEISYEQYF.

J is TRBJ2-1 and V is TRBV7-9; D is possibly TRBD2 (6 bases). This CDR3 is built from 16 residues. Trimming removed 2 bases at V and 10 bases at J, with 21 bases between. CDR1 is SEHNR and CDR2 is FQNEAQ in the germline V gene (reference sequence). CDR3 residues: CASSLWDPGRGGEQFF. The CDR3 DNA sequence: TGTGCCAGCAGCTTATGGGACCCCGGAAGAGGAGGGGAGCAGTTCTTC. Using reference TRBV7-9 and TRBJ2-1 for the parts outside the CDR3, the full variable domain is DTGVSQNPRHKITKRGQNVTFRCDPISEHNRLYWYRQTLGQGPEFLTYFQNEAQLEKSRLLSDRFSAERPKGSFSTLEIQRTEQGDSAMYLCASSLWDPGRGGEQFFGPGTRLTVL.

The chain carries TRBV2 and TRBJ2-5; D gene uncertain. This CDR3 is 13 amino acids long. The V gene lost 5 bases and the J gene lost 5 bases, with 12 bases spanning the gap. Germline CDR1 is SNHLY and CDR2 is FYNNEI. CDR3 coding DNA: TGTGCCAGCAGTATAACTCTTCGGGAGACCCAGTACTTC. This gives the protein CASSITLRETQYF.

The chain combines TRBV19 with TRBJ1-3, with D uncertain. V lost 7 bases and J 0 bases, leaving 10 bases between the germline ends. Germline CDR1 LNHDA, CDR2 SQIVND (reference sequence). The CDR3 has 14 residues. The CDR3 reads CASTPPYSGNTIYF. CDR3 DNA sequence: TGTGCCAGTACTCCGCCCTACTCTGGAAACACCATATATTTT.

The J gene is TRBJ1-2, the V gene TRBV7-8, with 7 bases fitting TRBD1. Trimming at V came to 0 bases and at J to 2 bases, leaving 12 bases not matched to a gene. CDR3 length equals 18 residues. Per germline, CDR1 SGHVS and CDR2 FQNEAQ. This CDR3 is CASSLARYKGQRNYGYTF. CDR3 DNA sequence: TGTGCCAGCAGCTTAGCACGGTACAAGGGACAGAGAAACTATGGCTACACCTTC.

The chain couples TRBV19 to TRBJ1-6; TRBD1 might be the D (5 bases). Trimming removed 6 bases from V and 7 bases from J, with 16 bases in between. Germline V gene lookup returns CDR1 LNHDA and CDR2 SQIVND (reference sequence). This CDR3 contains 15 residues. The CDR3 spells CASRDWGRGNSPLHF. CDR3 nucleotide sequence: TGTGCCAGTAGGGACTGGGGACGGGGAAATTCACCCCTCCACTTT.

V gene TRBV30 combines with J gene TRBJ1-2, with D uncertain. The CDR3 totals 14 residues. CDR1 and CDR2 (germline): GTSNPN, SVGIG (reference sequence). V dropped 5 bases and J dropped 5 bases, with 18 bases sitting between them. CDR3 amino acids: CAWSPGPAEYGYTF. The CDR3 bases are TGTGCCTGGTCCCCCGGCCCGGCGGAGTATGGCTACACCTTC. Based on the CDR3 plus reference TRBV30 and TRBJ1-2, the full variable domain is SQTIHQWPATLVQPVGSPLSLECTVEGTSNPNLYWYRQAAGRGLQLLFYSVGIGQISSEVPQNLSASRPQDRQFILSSKKLLLSDSGFYLCAWSPGPAEYGYTFGSGTRLTVV.

This rearrangement joins TRBV18 to TRBJ2-7; TRBD2 is a possible D gene (6 bases). Trimming cost V 4 bases and J 7 bases, with 8 bases left between them. Germline lookup yields CDR1 KGHSH and CDR2 LQKENI. The CDR3 totals 11 residues. The CDR3 is CASSLGLEQYF. In nucleotides, the CDR3 is TGTGCCAGCTCACTAGGACTAGAGCAGTACTTC. Based on the CDR3 plus reference TRBV18 and TRBJ2-7, the full variable domain is NAGVMQNPRHLVRRRGQEARLRCSPMKGHSHVYWYRQLPEEGLKFMVYLQKENIIDESGMPKERFSAEFPKEGPSILRIQQVVRGDSAAYFCASSLGLEQYFGPGTRLTVT.